This T cell receptor beta chain was recovered during a study of CD8 T cells in Susac syndrome. About the research overall: Blood was drawn from Susac syndrome patients while they were therapy-naive, on corticosteroids, or on intravenous immunoglobulin alone.

The CDR3 is made up of 15 amino acids. The J segment lost 0 bases and the V segment lost 1 base, leaving 5 bases of the junction unmatched. CDR1 is SQVTM and CDR2 is ANQGSEA in the germline V gene. With random hexamers, reverse transcription was performed on roughly 0.5 to 1 ug of RNA. One entry per CDR3 protein, called by TCRdb with MiXCR from the immunoSEQ multiplex PCR reads. The repertoire holds around 170,000 distinct CDR3 sequences, with almost 96% as singletons. The rearrangement links TRBV29-1 to TRBJ2-7; 8 bases fit TRBD2. Specimen: CD4+ T cells from PBMCs. This TCR was sampled from a human donor with Susac syndrome. CDR3 nucleotide sequence: TGCAGCGTTGAAGTTGCGGCGGGGGGCTCCTACGAGCAGTACTTC. It is translated as CSVEVAAGGSYEQYF.